A selection of T cell receptor beta chains follows, all from one sample in a study of T cells in Graves' hyperthyroidism and ophthalmopathy. A single record per CDR3 protein comes from TCRdb applying MiXCR to the multiplex PCR reads. The table shows about half a million distinct CDR3 sequences, with roughly 16% occurring only once. The sample comprised blood. These TCRs come from a woman aged 25 to 39 with Graves' ophthalmopathy. The CDR3 runs from the conserved cysteine through the conserved F or W. A D gene is named only where the DNA matches it firmly. Part of the rows lack a size; the others show once, few, many or a class for expanded clones.

many,17,TRBV30,TRBJ1-2,TRBD1,CAWSGSGQGAVFYGYTF,TGTGCCTGGAGTGGTTCGGGACAGGGGGCGGTGTTCTATGGCTACACCTTC
.,14,TRBV19,TRBJ2-1,.,CASSIEPNFNEQFF,TGTGCCAGTAGTATAGAACCCAACTTTAATGAGCAGTTCTTC
many,14,TRBV18,TRBJ1-5,.,CASSGTQGNQPQHF,TGTGCCAGCTCAGGGACCCAAGGCAATCAGCCCCAGCATTTT
many,15,TRBV5-1,TRBJ2-1,.,CASSLVGSVGNEQFF,TGCGCCAGCAGCTTGGTAGGGTCTGTGGGCAATGAGCAGTTCTTC
.,14,TRBV15,TRBJ2-7,.,CATSSQSRVDEQYF,TGTGCCACCAGCTCCCAAAGTAGGGTGGACGAGCAGTACTTC
many,16,TRBV2,TRBJ1-4,.,CASKLQGGPLNEKLFF,TGTGCCAGCAAGTTACAAGGAGGACCGCTTAATGAAAAACTGTTTTTT
many,11,TRBV30,TRBJ2-2,.,CAGGYTGELFF,TGTGCCGGCGGGTACACCGGGGAGCTGTTTTTT
.,15,TRBV6-1,TRBJ2-7,.,CATRPLQGFSYEQYF,TGTGCCACCCGACCCCTGCAGGGCTTCTCCTACGAGCAGTACTTC
.,12,TRBV12-3/TRBV12-4,TRBJ1-3,.,CATPVTGNTIYF,TGTGCCACCCCAGTGACCGGAAACACCATATATTTT
.,16,TRBV11-2,TRBJ1-5,.,CASSLDSEDSNQPQHF,TGTGCCAGCAGCTTAGACTCGGAGGATAGCAATCAGCCCCAGCATTTT
many,14,TRBV18,TRBJ2-3,.,CASSPPLWQEAQYF,TGTGCCAGCTCACCACCTTTATGGCAGGAGGCGCAGTATTTT
few,16,TRBV11-2,TRBJ2-2,TRBD1,CASSLTPGQITGELFF,TGTGCCAGCAGCCTTACACCGGGACAGATAACCGGGGAGCTGTTTTTT
many,13,TRBV27,TRBJ1-5,.,CASSLKRNQPQHF,TGTGCCAGCAGTTTAAAACGTAATCAGCCCCAGCATTTT
few,13,TRBV9,TRBJ2-2,.,CASSVTNTGELFF,TGTGCCAGCAGCGTAACGAACACCGGGGAGCTGTTTTTT
many,13,TRBV20-1,TRBJ2-5,.,CSARGGDQETQYF,TGCAGTGCTAGAGGGGGTGACCAAGAGACCCAGTACTTC
many,13,TRBV7-9,TRBJ2-1,.,CASRERADNEQFF,TGTGCCAGCCGTGAGCGGGCTGACAATGAGCAGTTCTTC
many,14,TRBV6-1,TRBJ1-2,.,CASYDIAAPYGYTF,TGTGCCAGCTACGACATCGCAGCACCCTATGGCTACACCTTC
.,17,TRBV6-2/TRBV6-3,TRBJ2-2,.,CASSVIQGPANTGELFF,TGTGCCAGCAGTGTTATCCAGGGGCCCGCGAACACCGGGGAGCTGTTTTTT
many,13,TRBV5-6,TRBJ1-1,.,CASSRPDSPEAFF,TGTGCCAGCAGCCGCCCGGACAGTCCTGAAGCTTTCTTT
few,15,TRBV19,TRBJ2-3,TRBD1,CASSADRVGTDTQYF,TGTGCCAGTAGTGCGGACAGGGTCGGTACAGATACGCAGTATTTT
once,16,TRBV20-1,TRBJ2-3,TRBD2,CSAGLSGKPSTDTQYF,TGCAGTGCTGGACTTAGCGGGAAGCCTAGCACAGATACGCAGTATTTT
many,16,TRBV7-2,TRBJ1-1,.,CASSSLSQILNTEAFF,TGTGCCAGCAGCTCCCTATCACAGATTCTGAACACTGAAGCTTTCTTT
few,13,TRBV10-3,TRBJ2-7,.,CAIRPQGAYEQYF,TGTGCCATCAGGCCCCAGGGAGCCTACGAGCAGTACTTC
many,18,TRBV28,TRBJ2-4,TRBD2,CASRPGLAGGMGQNIQYF,TGTGCCAGCAGACCGGGACTAGCGGGAGGGATGGGTCAAAACATTCAGTACTTC
many,14,TRBV2,TRBJ2-7,TRBD1,CATRTGGGMYEQYF,TGTGCCACGAGGACAGGGGGCGGGATGTACGAGCAGTACTTC
few,17,TRBV4-3,TRBJ2-2,TRBD2,CASSQTLAGGNTGELFF,TGCGCCAGCAGCCAAACCCTAGCGGGAGGAAACACCGGGGAGCTGTTTTTT
many,15,TRBV20-1,TRBJ2-7,TRBD2,CSAPGLARSSYEQYF,TGCAGTGCTCCAGGACTAGCTCGAAGCTCCTACGAGCAGTACTTC
.,14,TRBV18,TRBJ1-4,TRBD1,CASSPDRVVEKLFF,TGTGCCAGCTCACCGGACAGGGTTGTTGAAAAACTGTTTTTT
many,13,TRBV5-1,TRBJ2-7,.,CASSPDGLIEQYF,TGCGCCAGCAGCCCGGACGGACTGATCGAGCAGTACTTC
many,14,TRBV7-2,TRBJ2-7,.,CASSPRPGGYEQYF,TGTGCCAGCAGCCCTAGGCCCGGGGGCTACGAGCAGTACTTC
many,13,TRBV2,TRBJ2-1,TRBD2,CASSEAAGGEQFF,TGTGCCAGCAGTGAAGCAGCGGGGGGCGAGCAGTTCTTC
many,13,TRBV27,TRBJ2-5,.,CASRLFSGETQYF,TGTGCCAGCAGACTCTTCAGTGGAGAGACCCAGTACTTC
once,16,TRBV20-1,TRBJ2-3,TRBD2,CSGNVAGGPERGTQYF,TGCAGTGGTAATGTGGCGGGAGGGCCCGAGCGAGGAACGCAGTATTTT
many,14,TRBV20-1,TRBJ2-7,.,CSASLTASPGEQYF,TGCAGTGCTAGTCTGACAGCATCTCCTGGCGAGCAGTACTTC
few,16,TRBV7-9,TRBJ2-1,.,CASSLRLSKSGNEQFF,TGTGCCAGCAGCTTGCGTCTGTCGAAGTCGGGAAATGAGCAGTTCTTC
many,17,TRBV11-3,TRBJ2-1,TRBD2,CASSLGVAGGPWDEQFF,TGTGCCAGCAGCTTAGGCGTAGCGGGAGGCCCCTGGGATGAGCAGTTCTTC
.,13,TRBV20-1,TRBJ1-1,.,CSASVQAGDQAFF,TGCAGTGCTAGTGTGCAGGCGGGAGACCAAGCTTTCTTT
.,13,TRBV24-1,TRBJ2-7,TRBD2,CATSDSGGYEQYF,TGTGCCACCAGTGATTCGGGGGGATACGAGCAGTACTTC
many,12,TRBV11-2,TRBJ2-7,TRBD1,CASSTGAYEQYF,TGTGCCAGCAGTACAGGGGCGTACGAGCAGTACTTC
.,13,TRBV6-1,TRBJ1-4,.,CAVSGRFNEKLFF,TGTGCCGTTTCCGGCCGCTTCAATGAAAAACTGTTTTTT
.,14,TRBV7-2,TRBJ2-1,.,CASSPGQSYNEQFF,TGTGCCAGCAGCCCCGGACAGTCCTACAATGAGCAGTTCTTC
.,16,TRBV6-9,TRBJ2-7,TRBD2,CASSSPIAGRSYEQYF,TGTGCCAGCAGTTCCCCGATAGCCGGGAGGTCCTACGAGCAGTACTTC
.,12,TRBV6-2/TRBV6-3,TRBJ1-5,.,CASRDLGEPQHF,TGTGCCAGCAGGGACCTCGGGGAGCCCCAGCATTTT
many,14,TRBV28,TRBJ2-1,TRBD2,CASSLVGGANEQFF,TGTGCCAGCAGTTTAGTGGGAGGGGCCAATGAGCAGTTCTTC
few,14,TRBV20-1,TRBJ2-6,.,CSAKKNSGANVLTF,TGCAGTGCCAAGAAAAACTCTGGGGCCAACGTCCTGACTTTC
.,13,TRBV2,TRBJ2-2,.,CASRVETVIELFF,TGTGCCAGCAGGGTTGAGACAGTCATTGAGCTGTTTTTT
.,18,TRBV6-6,TRBJ1-3,.,CASSYSNRVLGSGNTIYF,TGTGCCAGCAGTTACTCGAATCGCGTTCTGGGATCTGGAAACACCATATATTTT
few,13,TRBV30,TRBJ2-7,.,CAWSSRDTVGQYF,TGTGCCTGGAGTTCCCGGGACACCGTAGGGCAGTACTTC
many,16,TRBV18,TRBJ2-7,.,CASSPLVGGFSYEQYF,TGTGCCAGCTCACCGCTCGTCGGGGGCTTTTCCTACGAGCAGTACTTC
many,14,TRBV14,TRBJ2-7,.,CASSPGHSSYEQYF,TGTGCCAGCAGCCCGGGACATAGCTCCTACGAGCAGTACTTC
many,13,TRBV5-1,TRBJ2-7,.,CASNLGGGPEQYF,TGCGCCAGCAACCTCGGGGGAGGCCCCGAGCAGTACTTC
many,14,TRBV2,TRBJ2-2,TRBD1,CASSEHRGGGELFF,TGTGCCAGCAGTGAACACAGGGGCGGCGGGGAGCTGTTTTTT
few,16,TRBV14,TRBJ1-3,.,CASSRRTGGFGNTIYF,TGTGCCAGCAGCCGTCGAACGGGAGGATTTGGAAACACCATATATTTT
many,14,TRBV18,TRBJ2-7,TRBD2,CASSPLRESGEQYF,TGTGCCAGCTCACCACTGCGGGAGTCGGGCGAGCAGTACTTC
.,13,TRBV11-3,TRBJ2-1,.,CASSLTGDGEQFF,TGTGCCAGCAGCTTAACCGGGGACGGTGAGCAGTTCTTC
many,13,TRBV12-3/TRBV12-4,TRBJ1-2,.,CASRAGVENGYTF,TGTGCCAGCAGGGCAGGGGTCGAGAATGGCTACACCTTC
few,15,TRBV9,TRBJ2-1,TRBD1,CASSVEGQGLNEQFF,TGTGCCAGCAGCGTAGAGGGACAGGGCCTCAATGAGCAGTTCTTC
.,15,TRBV12-3/TRBV12-4,TRBJ1-1,.,CASSLGLDGEAEAFF,TGTGCCAGCAGCCTTGGACTAGATGGGGAGGCTGAAGCTTTCTTT
few,16,TRBV6-2/TRBV6-3,TRBJ2-7,TRBD2,CASSSSGLAGGGEQYF,TGTGCCAGCAGTTCCTCGGGACTAGCGGGAGGCGGCGAGCAGTACTTC
.,14,TRBV7-9,TRBJ1-5,.,CASSLDRSGQPQHF,TGTGCCAGCAGCTTAGACAGGTCGGGCCAGCCCCAGCATTTT